The source of this T cell receptor beta chain is a study of cytomegalovirus exposure and HLA in healthy donors. Study-wide points: Associated with cytomegalovirus, according to the listing, were about 160 TCR beta chains. A few CMV-associated chains were confirmed in vitro to be specific for CMV antigens.

Both 60 Vbeta primers and 13 Jbeta primers went into the PCR. Using immunoSEQ multiplex PCR, the repertoire was profiled, and TCRdb retains in-frame clones only, with some absent. The profile covers some 100,000 clones, with around 75% appearing a single time and less than 5% taken by the ten largest. Concerning this clone itself: Its antigen is undetermined.

V shed 4 bases, J shed 6 bases, and the junction held 4 bases outside the gene matches. This CDR3 is 14 amino acids long. Germline V lookup: CDR1 MNHEY, CDR2 SVGAGI. This clonotype was obtained from a woman younger than 35 in good health and CMV-seropositive. What was sequenced was PBMCs. The V call is TRBV6-5, the J call TRBJ1-5; 9 nucleotides align to TRBD1. The CDR3 DNA sequence: TGTGCCAGCAGTTTCCGACAGGGGGGTCAGCCCCAGCATTTT. Translated: CASSFRQGGQPQHF.